Listed below are T cell receptor beta chains from one sample, sequenced in a study of blood T cells in healthy people across ages. A single record per CDR3 protein comes from TCRdb applying MiXCR to the 5' RACE reads. The table lists some 760,000 distinct CDR3 sequences, 20% to 25% of them singletons. A further study also used this sample, focusing on T cells of mothers and their children.

The sequenced sample was blood. These receptors originate from a boy between 10 and 17 years old in good health. Each CDR3 is given with its conserved first and last residue. A D gene is named only where the DNA matches it firmly. The size entry is marked missing in some rows and otherwise reads once, few, many or a size class.

DNA: TGTGCCAGCAGCCAAGAATGGGGGAGCGGTGAAGAGACCCAGTACTTC
CDR3: CASSQEWGSGEETQYF
D: .
length: 16
size: few
V: TRBV3-1
J: TRBJ2-5

DNA: TGTGCCAGCAGCTTAAACCCCATGACCGGGGAGCTGTTTTTT
CDR3: CASSLNPMTGELFF
D: .
length: 14
size: few
V: TRBV7-3
J: TRBJ2-2

DNA: TGTGCCAGCACCAAAAACCCTGGCCCGAGCTCCTACGAGCAGTACTTC
CDR3: CASTKNPGPSSYEQYF
D: .
length: 16
size: .
V: TRBV6-1
J: TRBJ2-7

DNA: TGCGCCAGCAGCTTGGACCCAGACTATGGCTACACCTTC
CDR3: CASSLDPDYGYTF
D: .
length: 13
size: .
V: TRBV5-1
J: TRBJ1-2

DNA: TGCAGTGTGTTAGGGGAGACTGGCTACACCTTC
CDR3: CSVLGETGYTF
D: .
length: 11
size: .
V: TRBV20-1
J: TRBJ1-2

DNA: TGTGCCAGCAGTCCTGAGCGGGGGGGTGGCACAGATACGCAGTATTTT
CDR3: CASSPERGGGTDTQYF
D: TRBD2
length: 16
size: .
V: TRBV6-2/TRBV6-3
J: TRBJ2-3

DNA: TGTGCCAGCGGCGGAGGCACTGAAGCTTTCTTT
CDR3: CASGGGTEAFF
D: .
length: 11
size: few
V: TRBV12-3/TRBV12-4
J: TRBJ1-1

DNA: TGTGCCAGCAGCATCCCACTATCTCCCTACGAGCAGTACTTC
CDR3: CASSIPLSPYEQYF
D: .
length: 14
size: few
V: TRBV7-2
J: TRBJ2-7

DNA: TGTGCCAGCGGTAGCGGGACTAGCGGGGGGCTAAACGGGGAGCTGTTTTTT
CDR3: CASGSGTSGGLNGELFF
D: TRBD2
length: 17
size: few
V: TRBV6-1
J: TRBJ2-2

DNA: TGTGCCAGCAGTCAACGCGACAGGGGGGGAGACACCATATATTTT
CDR3: CASSQRDRGGDTIYF
D: TRBD1
length: 15
size: few
V: TRBV28
J: TRBJ1-3

DNA: TGCAGCGCAGAGACTAGCGGGAGCCCCTACAATGAGCAGTTCTTC
CDR3: CSAETSGSPYNEQFF
D: TRBD2
length: 15
size: few
V: TRBV29-1
J: TRBJ2-1

DNA: TGTGCCAGCAGTCCTGGGACAGCATCTAACTATGGCTACACCTTC
CDR3: CASSPGTASNYGYTF
D: TRBD1
length: 15
size: .
V: TRBV27
J: TRBJ1-2

DNA: .
CDR3: CASSWGDGIRYF
D: .
length: 12
size: .
V: TRBV28
J: TRBJ2-4

DNA: TGTGCCAGCAGTCCTATGGGGGGACCGGGAGAGACCCAGTACTTC
CDR3: CASSPMGGPGETQYF
D: .
length: 15
size: .
V: TRBV7-3
J: TRBJ2-5

DNA: TGTGCCAGCAGGCGCTTGGGAGTGAACAATGAGCAGTTCTTC
CDR3: CASRRLGVNNEQFF
D: .
length: 14
size: few
V: TRBV6-5
J: TRBJ2-1

DNA: TGTGCCAGCGCTAGGGGAGTCAGGGTTTCCCCCCACGAGCAGTACTTC
CDR3: CASARGVRVSPHEQYF
D: .
length: 16
size: .
V: TRBV28
J: TRBJ2-7

DNA: TGCAGCGGTGAGAAAGGCGATGAGCAGTTCTTC
CDR3: CSGEKGDEQFF
D: .
length: 11
size: .
V: TRBV29-1
J: TRBJ2-1

DNA: TGTGCCAGCAGTGTCCCTAGCGGGAGGACCCCAGATACGCAGTATTTT
CDR3: CASSVPSGRTPDTQYF
D: TRBD2
length: 16
size: few
V: TRBV28
J: TRBJ2-3

DNA: TGCAGCGGCCAACTACAGGGGGCGAGGGAGACCCAGTACTTC
CDR3: CSGQLQGARETQYF
D: TRBD1
length: 14
size: few
V: TRBV29-1
J: TRBJ2-5

DNA: TGCGCCAGCAGTCGGACTAGCGGGAGGGCCGATGAGCAGTTCTTC
CDR3: CASSRTSGRADEQFF
D: TRBD2
length: 15
size: .
V: TRBV5-1
J: TRBJ2-1

DNA: TGTGCCACCAGTGGCCTGAAGGGGACCTACAATGAGCAGTTCTTC
CDR3: CATSGLKGTYNEQFF
D: .
length: 15
size: few
V: TRBV24-1
J: TRBJ2-1

DNA: TGTGCCAGCAGTCACGACCTTAGCGGGGGGAGAGAGACCCAGTACTTC
CDR3: CASSHDLSGGRETQYF
D: TRBD2
length: 16
size: few
V: TRBV12-3/TRBV12-4
J: TRBJ2-5

DNA: TGTGCCAGCGGGGACAGCGGGAGAAACACTTGGGACAATGAGCAGTTCTTC
CDR3: CASGDSGRNTWDNEQFF
D: .
length: 17
size: few
V: TRBV6-1
J: TRBJ2-1

DNA: TGCAGTGCTAGGGGCCGGCAACTTGAAAAACTGTTTTTT
CDR3: CSARGRQLEKLFF
D: .
length: 13
size: .
V: TRBV20-1
J: TRBJ1-4

DNA: TGTGCCAGCAGTCAGGGCGTGGGGGATCAGCCCCAGCATTTT
CDR3: CASSQGVGDQPQHF
D: .
length: 14
size: few
V: TRBV6-6
J: TRBJ1-5

DNA: TGTGCCAGCAGCTTGATCTCGGGGGCAGGGACCACTGAAGCTTTCTTT
CDR3: CASSLISGAGTTEAFF
D: .
length: 16
size: many
V: TRBV13
J: TRBJ1-1

DNA: TGCGCCAGCAGCCAAGATCTCCGAAGCGGGGGAGAGACCCAGTACTTC
CDR3: CASSQDLRSGGETQYF
D: TRBD2
length: 16
size: few
V: TRBV4-3
J: TRBJ2-5

DNA: TGTGCCAGCAGCCAAGGCCATTTCTACGAGCAGTACTTC
CDR3: CASSQGHFYEQYF
D: .
length: 13
size: many
V: TRBV14
J: TRBJ2-7

DNA: TGTGCCAGCAGTTACAGGGGGTTTTATGAGCAGTTCTTC
CDR3: CASSYRGFYEQFF
D: TRBD1
length: 13
size: .
V: TRBV27
J: TRBJ2-1

DNA: TGCAGCGTTGTTTCAGGGGGCTGGACTGAAGCTTTCTTT
CDR3: CSVVSGGWTEAFF
D: TRBD1
length: 13
size: .
V: TRBV29-1
J: TRBJ1-1

DNA: TGTGCCAGCAGCGGGGGCGGGGTCGAGCAGTACTTC
CDR3: CASSGGGVEQYF
D: .
length: 12
size: few
V: TRBV9
J: TRBJ2-7

DNA: TGCGCCAGCAGCTTGGGGACTAGCGGGGACACCCAAGAGACCCAGTACTTC
CDR3: CASSLGTSGDTQETQYF
D: TRBD2
length: 17
size: .
V: TRBV5-1
J: TRBJ2-5

DNA: TGTGCCAGCAGTGTTGGGGGGGTCAACACTGAAGCTTTCTTT
CDR3: CASSVGGVNTEAFF
D: .
length: 14
size: many
V: TRBV25-1
J: TRBJ1-1

DNA: TGCAGTGCCCGGCGGGGAGACGAGCAGTACTTC
CDR3: CSARRGDEQYF
D: .
length: 11
size: .
V: TRBV20-1
J: TRBJ2-7

DNA: TGTGCCAGCAGCTTAAAACTATCTAGCGGAAAATACAATGAGCAGTTCTTC
CDR3: CASSLKLSSGKYNEQFF
D: TRBD2
length: 17
size: .
V: TRBV7-3
J: TRBJ2-1

DNA: TGTGCCAGCAGCTCCGTCTCCTCCTATAATTCACCCCTCCACTTT
CDR3: CASSSVSSYNSPLHF
D: .
length: 15
size: .
V: TRBV6-6
J: TRBJ1-6

DNA: TGCAGTGCTAGAGAGGGACAGGGAGTCGGCTACACCTTC
CDR3: CSAREGQGVGYTF
D: TRBD1
length: 13
size: few
V: TRBV20-1
J: TRBJ1-2

DNA: TGTGCCAGCAGCCCACCCGGGACCAAAGAGACCCAGTACTTC
CDR3: CASSPPGTKETQYF
D: .
length: 14
size: many
V: TRBV7-2
J: TRBJ2-5

DNA: TGTGCCAGCAGCAGGGTAGGGGGGTTACAAGAGACCCAGTACTTC
CDR3: CASSRVGGLQETQYF
D: .
length: 15
size: few
V: TRBV6-2/TRBV6-3
J: TRBJ2-5

DNA: TGCAGCTTAAGCGGGAGGGGAGAGACCCAGTACTTC
CDR3: CSLSGRGETQYF
D: TRBD2
length: 12
size: .
V: TRBV29-1
J: TRBJ2-5

DNA: TGTGCCAGCAGCCAGACGGGACAGGACCCCTACGAGCAGTACTTC
CDR3: CASSQTGQDPYEQYF
D: TRBD1
length: 15
size: few
V: TRBV4-2
J: TRBJ2-7

DNA: TGTGCCAGCAGTAACCAGGGAAGCTACACCTTC
CDR3: CASSNQGSYTF
D: .
length: 11
size: .
V: TRBV6-5
J: TRBJ1-2

DNA: TGTGCCAGCAGCTTAGAGAGGACAGGGCGCGGTGAAAAACTGTTTTTT
CDR3: CASSLERTGRGEKLFF
D: TRBD1
length: 16
size: .
V: TRBV7-2
J: TRBJ1-4

DNA: TGTGCCAGCAGCTCCGCAGACAGGGGGCGACTACGTTCACCCCTCCACTTT
CDR3: CASSSADRGRLRSPLHF
D: TRBD1
length: 17
size: few
V: TRBV11-2
J: TRBJ1-6

DNA: TGTGCCAGCAGTTCACCAGGCTTGGGGGAAAATGAGCAGTTCTTC
CDR3: CASSSPGLGENEQFF
D: .
length: 15
size: few
V: TRBV28
J: TRBJ2-1

DNA: TGCAGCGTTCAAGAGGACATTCAGTACTTC
CDR3: CSVQEDIQYF
D: .
length: 10
size: few
V: TRBV29-1
J: TRBJ2-4

DNA: TGCGCCAGCAGCCCCCGACAGGGACCGGGATACGAGCAGTACTTC
CDR3: CASSPRQGPGYEQYF
D: TRBD1
length: 15
size: few
V: TRBV4-3
J: TRBJ2-7

DNA: TGTGCCAGCAGCCCAAACGAGGGGCCCCAGCATTTT
CDR3: CASSPNEGPQHF
D: .
length: 12
size: .
V: TRBV7-2
J: TRBJ1-5

DNA: TGTGCCAACGGTCCAGTGACAGGGGGGAACACTGAAGCTTTCTTT
CDR3: CANGPVTGGNTEAFF
D: TRBD1
length: 15
size: few
V: TRBV14
J: TRBJ1-1

DNA: TGCAGTGTTCCCACCCGAGCGGGAGGAGGCTACGAGCAGTACTTC
CDR3: CSVPTRAGGGYEQYF
D: TRBD2
length: 15
size: .
V: TRBV20-1
J: TRBJ2-7

DNA: TGTGCCAGCAGCTTCCGGGGACAGGGTACTGATGAGCAGTTCTTC
CDR3: CASSFRGQGTDEQFF
D: TRBD1
length: 15
size: .
V: TRBV13
J: TRBJ2-1

DNA: TGTGCTAGCAGCGCGCTAGCGGGGCAAGAGACCCAGTACTTC
CDR3: CASSALAGQETQYF
D: TRBD2
length: 14
size: .
V: TRBV7-7
J: TRBJ2-5

DNA: TGCAGTGCTAGGTTGGCGGGGGCGGGAGATACGCAGTATTTT
CDR3: CSARLAGAGDTQYF
D: .
length: 14
size: few
V: TRBV20-1
J: TRBJ2-3

DNA: TGCAGTGCTAGTACCCGGCGGGATAACTACGAGCAGTACTTC
CDR3: CSASTRRDNYEQYF
D: .
length: 14
size: few
V: TRBV20-1
J: TRBJ2-7

DNA: TGTGCCAGCACCCTAGCGGGAGGCCCTGGGTACGAGCAGTACTTC
CDR3: CASTLAGGPGYEQYF
D: TRBD2
length: 15
size: few
V: TRBV28
J: TRBJ2-7

DNA: TGCAGTGCTTTAGCGGGGGATTACAATGAGCAGTTCTTC
CDR3: CSALAGDYNEQFF
D: TRBD2
length: 13
size: few
V: TRBV20-1
J: TRBJ2-1

DNA: TGTGCCAGCAGTTTGCCGATAGTAGGCGAGACCCAGTACTTC
CDR3: CASSLPIVGETQYF
D: .
length: 14
size: .
V: TRBV12-3/TRBV12-4
J: TRBJ2-5

DNA: TGCGCTAGCAGCTTGGCCCAGGGGGCAACGGCTAATGAAAAACTGTTTTTT
CDR3: CASSLAQGATANEKLFF
D: TRBD1
length: 17
size: few
V: TRBV5-1
J: TRBJ1-4

DNA: TGCAGTGCTTTTAGCGGGAGGTCGTACGAGCAGTACTTC
CDR3: CSAFSGRSYEQYF
D: TRBD2
length: 13
size: few
V: TRBV20-1
J: TRBJ2-7

DNA: TGCAGTGCTACAACAGGGCAGCGGACCCAGTACTTC
CDR3: CSATTGQRTQYF
D: .
length: 12
size: .
V: TRBV20-1
J: TRBJ2-5